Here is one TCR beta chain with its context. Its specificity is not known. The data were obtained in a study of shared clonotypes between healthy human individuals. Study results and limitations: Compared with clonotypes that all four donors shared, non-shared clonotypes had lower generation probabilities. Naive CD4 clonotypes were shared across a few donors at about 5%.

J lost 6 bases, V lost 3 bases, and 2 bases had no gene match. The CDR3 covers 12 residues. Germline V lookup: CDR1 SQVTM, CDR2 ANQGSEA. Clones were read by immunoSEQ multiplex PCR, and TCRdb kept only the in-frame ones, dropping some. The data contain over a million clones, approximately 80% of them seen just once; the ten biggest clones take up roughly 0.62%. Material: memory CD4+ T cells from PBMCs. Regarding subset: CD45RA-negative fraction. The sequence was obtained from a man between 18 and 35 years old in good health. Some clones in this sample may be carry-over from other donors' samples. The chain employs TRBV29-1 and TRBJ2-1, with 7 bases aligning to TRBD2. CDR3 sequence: CSVEGGSNEQFF. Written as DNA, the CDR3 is TGCAGCGTTGAGGGGGGGAGCAATGAGCAGTTCTTC.